A single sample is the source of the 27 T cell receptor beta chains below, sequenced in a study of persistence of HIV-infected CD4 T cells (dated by TCRdb to the early 2020s). The intended sense of this specimen's treatment or condition label: suppressive antiretroviral therapy. Lysates of CMV-infected fibroblasts were used at 9 to 10 ug/mL for cell stimulation. CD4+ T cells that responded were sorted based on upregulation of both CD40 ligand and CD69. These receptors have no identified antigens. TCRbeta repertoires were sequenced from genomic DNA with the immunoSEQ hsTCRB assay version 4 in survey mode. TCRdb took this table from immuneACCESS and kept in-frame rearrangements with V and J called. Such tables lack part of the clones; where checked against another copy, unresolved V genes explain under half of the gap, and the rest is unexplained. The sample includes about 20,000 clones, with around 78% observed a single time. Together, the top ten hold 6.5% to 8.5% of the sample.

The material sequenced was CD4+ T cells sorted from PBMCs after roughly 18-hour stimulation, taken from a patient who received antiretroviral therapy. The sample's cell subset or site label, in plain terms: CD40L+CD69+ CD4 T cells responding to CMV lysate. The receptor set was obtained from an adult man with HIV who was CMV-seropositive.

The chain is built from TRBV6-6 and TRBJ1-5; D is perhaps TRBD1 (6 bases). Trimming removed 5 bases from V and 0 bases from J, with 20 bases in between. Germline V lookup: CDR1 MNHNY, CDR2 SVGAGI (reference sequence). The CDR3 consists of 18 residues. The CDR3 DNA is TGTGCCAGCAGTCCACTGGGGGGGGGCGGCTATAGCAATCAGCCCCAGCATTTT. It specifies CASSPLGGGGYSNQPQHF.

This sequence joins TRBV5-6 and TRBJ1-5; no clear D gene. V shed 0 bases and J shed 7 bases, with 14 bases lying between them. Germline CDR1 and CDR2: SGHDT and YYEEEE. The CDR3 runs to 15 residues. This chain's CDR3 is CASSLVRRVGQPQHF. DNA of the CDR3: TGTGCCAGCAGCTTGGTTCGTAGGGTCGGCCAGCCCCAGCATTTT. Complete variable domain (other parts from reference TRBV5-6 and TRBJ1-5): DAGVTQSPTHLIKTRGQQVTLRCSPKSGHDTVSWYQQALGQGPQFIFQYYEEEERQRGNFPDRFSGHQFPNYSSELNVNALLLGDSALYLCASSLVRRVGQPQHFGDGTRLSIL.

This clone was counted only a few times. The chain carries TRBV28 and TRBJ1-5, with 7 bases aligning to TRBD1. The ends lost 6 bases at V and 3 bases at J; junction bases unmatched: 5. There are 14 residues in the CDR3. Germline V gives CDR1 MDHEN, CDR2 SYDVKM. The CDR3 here is CASRPGTVNQPQHF. Written as DNA, the CDR3 is TGTGCCAGCAGACCCGGGACAGTCAATCAGCCCCAGCATTTT. The full variable domain, rest sourced from reference TRBV28 and TRBJ1-5, is DVKVTQSSRYLVKRTGEKVFLECVQDMDHENMFWYRQDPGLGLRLIYFSYDVKMKEKGDIPEGYSVSREKKERFSLILESASTNQTSMYLCASRPGTVNQPQHFGDGTRLSIL.

The V call is TRBV7-8, the J call TRBJ1-6; 9 bases align to TRBD1. The CDR3 loop spans 14 amino acids. Unmatched junction bases numbered 2, after V lost 5 bases and J lost 6 bases. Germline CDR1 reads SGHVS; CDR2 reads FQNEAQ. CDR3 DNA sequence: TGTGCCAGCAGCCGGACAGGGGTTAATTCACCCCTCCACTTT. The encoded protein is CASSRTGVNSPLHF.

The table lists this clone with a count of one. The V and J genes are TRBV14 and TRBJ2-5; TRBD1 might be the D (6 bases). The V end was cut by 1 base, the J end by 1 base, with 16 bases between. The CDR3 has 17 residues. Germline V gives CDR1 SGHDN, CDR2 FVKESK. The CDR3 DNA reads TGTGCCAGCAGCCAAGGTCGACAGGCGAGCCCCCAAGAGACCCAGTACTTC. Amino acids: CASSQGRQASPQETQYF. Based on the CDR3 plus reference TRBV14 and TRBJ2-5, the full variable domain is EAGVTQFPSHSVIEKGQTVTLRCDPISGHDNLYWYRRVMGKEIKFLLHFVKESKQDESGMPNNRFLAERTGGTYSTLKVQPAELEDSGVYFCASSQGRQASPQETQYFGPGTRLLVL.

The V call is TRBV6-5, the J call TRBJ2-3; D gene unclear. The germline gives CDR1 MNHEY, CDR2 SVGAGI. The V end was cut by 6 bases, the J end by 1 base, with 14 bases between. The CDR3 has 15 residues. DNA of the CDR3: TGTGCCAGCAGGTTGACCTCCCGGCGCACAGATACGCAGTATTTT. Translated: CASRLTSRRTDTQYF.

This rearrangement joins TRBV19 to TRBJ1-2, with 11 bases lining up with TRBD1. The length of the CDR3 is 15 residues. Per germline, CDR1 LNHDA and CDR2 SQIVND (reference sequence). The ends lost 1 base at V and 3 bases at J; junction bases unmatched: 1. Here the CDR3 DNA reads TGTGCCAGTAGTATAGGGACAGGGGGCGACTATGGCTACACCTTC. It yields the protein CASSIGTGGDYGYTF.

This chain joins TRBV7-3 and TRBJ1-2, with D perhaps matching TRBD1 (5 bases). From germline, CDR1 is SGHTA and CDR2 FQGTGA. This CDR3 is 14 amino acids long. The V end lost 5 bases, the J end lost 2 bases, and 12 bases lay between the germline ends. The CDR3 sequence: CASSPARQNYGYTF. The DNA of the CDR3 is TGTGCCAGCAGCCCAGCGAGACAGAACTATGGCTACACCTTC.

The chain couples TRBV15 to TRBJ1-4, with TRBD1 matching over 7 bases. The CDR3 runs 16 residues. V lost 0 bases, J lost 8 bases, and 9 bases stayed unmatched. The germline CDR1 and CDR2 sequences are LNHNV and YYDKDF (reference sequence). Here the CDR3 DNA reads TGTGCCACCAGCAGAGATCTGGCAGGGGGGTGGGAAAAACTGTTTTTT. It codes for CATSRDLAGGWEKLFF. Combining the CDR3 with reference TRBV15 and TRBJ1-4 gives the whole variable domain DAMVIQNPRYQVTQFGKPVTLSCSQTLNHNVMYWYQQKSSQAPKLLFHYYDKDFNNEADTPDNFQSRRPNTSFCFLDIRSPGLGDTAMYLCATSRDLAGGWEKLFFGSGTQLSVL.

The chain recombines TRBV20-1 with TRBJ1-2; D may be TRBD1 (5 bases). The V gene's germline CDR1 is DFQATT and CDR2 SNEGSKA (reference sequence). CDR3 length: 9 amino acids. CDR3 in amino acids: CIGGDGYTF. For the CDR3, the DNA is TGCATTGGGGGTGATGGCTACACCTTC.

The chain employs TRBV12-5 and TRBJ2-5; 7 bases are shared with TRBD1. V lost 2 bases to trimming and J lost 4 bases; unmatched junction nucleotides: 1. The CDR3 runs to 13 residues. Germline V gene data show CDR1 as LGHNT and CDR2 as FRNRAP. Here the CDR3 reads CASGLTGVETQYF. The CDR3 nucleotides are TGTGCTAGTGGTTTGACAGGGGTAGAGACCCAGTACTTC. The entire variable domain, with the rest obtained from reference TRBV12-5 and TRBJ2-5, is as follows: DARVTQTPRHKVTEMGQEVTMRCQPILGHNTVFWYRQTMMQGLELLAYFRNRAPLDDSGMPKDRFSAEMPDATLATLKIQPSEPRDSAVYFCASGLTGVETQYFGPGTRLLVL.

The chain recombines TRBV6-1 with TRBJ1-5, with TRBD1 matching 7 bases. The CDR3 covers 13 residues. Germline lookup yields CDR1 MNHNS and CDR2 SASEGT. V was clipped by 5 bases and J by 4 bases; unmatched bases: 2. The CDR3 coding sequence is TGTGCCAGCAGTTTACAGGGGAATCAGCCCCAGCATTTT. Residues: CASSLQGNQPQHF.

The rearrangement uses TRBV3-1 (or the pseudogene TRBV3-2) and TRBJ1-3; D is undetermined. V was clipped by 3 bases and J by 2 bases, with 26 bases between them. Germline assignment: CDR1 LGHDT and CDR2 YNNKEL (reference sequence). The CDR3 loop spans 20 amino acids. CDR3 DNA sequence: TGTGCCAGCAGCCACTCCCGAGGCCGTCCCTTGAGGGTCGCTGGAAACACCATATATTTT. Amino acid sequence: CASSHSRGRPLRVAGNTIYF.

The sample holds a few counts of this clone. The V and J genes are TRBV5-1 and TRBJ1-3; D gene ambiguous. V lost 1 base and J 3 bases, leaving 14 bases between the germline ends. The CDR3 contains 16 residues. Germline V CDR1 and CDR2: SGHRS, YFSETQ. This chain's CDR3 is CASSLSPGSSGNTIYF. In DNA, the CDR3 is TGCGCCAGCAGCTTGAGTCCGGGGAGTAGTGGAAACACCATATATTTT.

This clone appeared once. The chain combines TRBV3-1 (or the pseudogene TRBV3-2) with TRBJ1-3, with unresolved D. Deletions cut 1 base from V and 0 bases from J, with 4 bases between. CDR1 and CDR2 from the germline V gene are LGHDT and YNNKEL (reference sequence). The CDR3 is 14 amino acids. The CDR3 protein is CASSQADSGNTIYF. The CDR3 region has the DNA TGTGCCAGCAGCCAAGCCGACTCTGGAAACACCATATATTTT.

The rearrangement links TRBV19 to TRBJ1-6, with 7 bases matching TRBD1. Germline-derived CDR1 and CDR2 are LNHDA and SQIVND (reference sequence). The V segment lost 5 bases and the J segment 8 bases; nucleotides outside the gene matches: 9. This CDR3 comprises 15 residues. CDR3 bases: TGTGCCAGTAGTTGGGGGGGGACAGCCGATTCACCCCTCCACTTT. It specifies CASSWGGTADSPLHF.

This clone was recorded once. The chain links TRBV6-1 to TRBJ2-7; D could derive from TRBD1 or TRBD2 (5 bases each). Trimming removed 2 bases at V and 9 bases at J, with 23 bases between. The CDR3 is made up of 16 amino acids. Germline CDR1 reads MNHNS; CDR2 reads SASEGT. For the CDR3, the DNA is TGTGCCAGCAGTGAAAATCGGCCCTCCGGGGCCGCGGGGCAGTACTTC. It specifies CASSENRPSGAAGQYF.

The chain is built from TRBV29-1 and TRBJ2-7, with TRBD1 matching 7 bases. The CDR3 loop spans 12 amino acids. J was trimmed by 2 bases and V by 7 bases; bases with no gene match: 5. Germline V gene sequence: CDR1 SQVTM, CDR2 ANQGSEA. The CDR3 reads CSAWDRTYEQYF. CDR3 DNA sequence: TGCAGCGCCTGGGACAGAACCTACGAGCAGTACTTC.

The chain links TRBV2 to TRBJ1-4; D gene ambiguous. V lost 7 bases, J lost 11 bases, and 20 bases lay in between. The CDR3 length is 14 residues. Germline V gene lookup returns CDR1 SNHLY and CDR2 FYNNEI. CDR3 residues: CASTPFTSGGKLFF. The DNA for the CDR3 is TGTGCCAGCACCCCCTTTACCTCCGGAGGGAAACTGTTTTTT.

The V call is TRBV2, the J call TRBJ2-7, with D perhaps given as TRBD1 or TRBD2 (6 bases each). V was trimmed by 5 bases and J by 1 base, leaving 24 bases between them. This CDR3 contains 18 residues. The germline gives CDR1 SNHLY, CDR2 FYNNEI. Here the CDR3 reads CASSSRRGGRRISYEQYF. The CDR3 DNA reads as TGTGCCAGCAGTTCCCGGCGAGGGGGGCGCCGTATATCCTACGAGCAGTACTTC.

The genes are TRBV27 and TRBJ2-2, with 7 bases matching TRBD2. Losses at the gene ends were 3 bases for V and 6 bases for J; bases not matched to a gene: 1. The CDR3 runs to 13 residues. Germline V gene sequence: CDR1 MNHEY, CDR2 SMNVEV (reference sequence). The CDR3, as DNA: TGTGCCAGCAGTTTGGGGAGGGCCGGGGAGCTGTTTTTT. Translating it yields CASSLGRAGELFF.

The chain has TRBV19 and TRBJ2-1, with 11 bases aligning to TRBD2. The germline V gene has CDR1 LNHDA and CDR2 SQIVND (reference sequence). CDR3 length: 17 amino acids. The junction had 8 bases not matched to a gene; V was cut back by 6 bases and J by 1 base. DNA for the CDR3: TGTGCCAGTAGACGAAAAGGGACTAGCGGTTCCTACAATGAGCAGTTCTTC. Translating it yields CASRRKGTSGSYNEQFF.

For the CDR3, the DNA is TGTGCCAGCAGTAACCGGGGGGGTAGCAATCAGCCCCAGCATTTT. It is translated as CASSNRGGSNQPQHF. The chain carries TRBV28 and TRBJ1-5; possibly TRBD1 for D (5 bases). V was pared by 5 bases and J by 0 bases, with 11 bases between. The CDR3 contains 15 residues. Germline V gene lookup returns CDR1 MDHEN and CDR2 SYDVKM.

The genes are TRBV3-1 (or the pseudogene TRBV3-2) and TRBJ1-2, with TRBD1 as a possible D gene (6 bases). The CDR3 has 14 residues. Between the trimmed V and J ends, which lost 0 bases and 8 bases, there was a span of 13 bases. Germline CDR1 reads LGHDT; CDR2 reads YNNKEL (reference sequence). This chain's CDR3 is CASSQDWQGKGYTF. CDR3 nucleotide sequence: TGTGCCAGCAGCCAAGATTGGCAGGGGAAGGGCTACACCTTC.

The chain is built from TRBV3-1 (or the pseudogene TRBV3-2) and TRBJ1-2; D not certain. Looked up from germline, CDR1 is LGHDT and CDR2 is YNNKEL (reference sequence). This CDR3 comprises 18 residues. The V end lost 0 bases, the J end lost 4 bases, and 21 bases lay between the germline ends. The CDR3 protein is CASSQEAQANPLFYGYTF. CDR3 coding DNA: TGTGCCAGCAGCCAAGAAGCGCAGGCGAATCCTTTATTCTATGGCTACACCTTC.

This clone occurred once. The chain combines TRBV28 with TRBJ1-1; D is undetermined. The CDR3 runs to 14 residues. Trimming stripped 3 bases from V and 2 bases from J, with 10 bases between. Germline loops: CDR1 MDHEN, CDR2 SYDVKM. CDR3 loop: CASSLRSGNTEAFF. The CDR3 region has the DNA TGTGCCAGCAGTTTGAGATCGGGTAACACTGAAGCTTTCTTT. Full variable domain (rest looked up from reference TRBV28 and TRBJ1-1): DVKVTQSSRYLVKRTGEKVFLECVQDMDHENMFWYRQDPGLGLRLIYFSYDVKMKEKGDIPEGYSVSREKKERFSLILESASTNQTSMYLCASSLRSGNTEAFFGQGTRLTVV.

The CDR3 reads CASSPTTENEQFF. The CDR3 DNA reads as TGTGCCAGCAGCCCAACCACCGAGAATGAGCAGTTCTTC. The chain links TRBV7-3 to TRBJ2-1; D gene uncertain. Germline CDR1 SGHTA, CDR2 FQGTGA. V was trimmed by 5 bases and J by 7 bases, leaving 12 bases between them. The CDR3 sequence is 13 residues long.